These 5 T cell receptor beta chains were all obtained from the same sample, sequenced in a study of CD8+ T cells in alopecia areata. Reverse transcribed after extraction, RNA yielded cDNA as the sequencing template. Libraries were prepared by immunoSEQ multiplex PCR; TCRdb keeps only in-frame clonotypes and omits some of them. Here the sample spans 150,000 or so clones, over 45% being singletons. The sample was CD4+ T cells sorted from blood. All receptors come from a human donor with alopecia areata.

This clone was seen a handful of times. This chain connects TRBV2 to TRBJ2-7; D not resolved. The germline V gene has CDR1 SNHLY and CDR2 FYNNEI. The V gene lost 6 bases and the J gene lost 3 bases, with 6 bases spanning the gap. The CDR3 spans 11 residues. CDR3 protein: CASSPVYEQYF. Written as DNA, the CDR3 is TGTGCCAGCAGCCCCGTCTACGAGCAGTACTTC.

On this clone itself: Other DNA sequences within the sample encode an identical CDR3. The chain combines TRBV30 with TRBJ2-5; D is uncertain. V was shortened by 0 bases and J by 5 bases, with 4 bases between the two germline ends. CDR1 is GTSNPN and CDR2 is SVGIG in the germline V gene (reference sequence). The CDR3 is 11 residues long. The CDR3 protein is CAWSVSETQYF. The CDR3 coding sequence is TGTGCCTGGAGTGTATCCGAGACCCAGTACTTC.

The chain links TRBV5-1 to TRBJ2-7, with 8 bases lining up with TRBD1. The V gene end was trimmed by 5 bases and the J gene end by 2 bases; junction bases not matched to a gene: 6. This CDR3 spans 14 amino acids. Germline V gene lookup returns CDR1 SGHRS and CDR2 YFSETQ. The CDR3 reads CASRKDRATYEQYF. The CDR3 nucleotides read TGCGCCAGCAGGAAGGACAGGGCCACCTACGAGCAGTACTTC.

This chain links TRBV19 with TRBJ2-1; 11 positions agree with TRBD2. The CDR3 totals 17 residues. Germline V CDR1 and CDR2: LNHDA, SQIVND (reference sequence). The V and J ends lost 6 bases and 3 bases, in that order; junction bases with no gene match: 10. The CDR3 here is CASSQPGLADLYNEQFF. The CDR3 coding sequence is TGTGCCAGTAGCCAACCGGGACTAGCGGACCTCTACAATGAGCAGTTCTTC.

The V call is TRBV29-1, the J call TRBJ2-2; D perhaps matches TRBD1 (6 bases). This CDR3 is 15 amino acids long. Trimming cost V 4 bases and J 0 bases, with 12 bases left between them. CDR1 is SQVTM and CDR2 is ANQGSEA in the germline V gene. The CDR3 sequence is CSVGLGGANTGELFF. The CDR3 DNA sequence: TGCAGCGTTGGTTTAGGGGGAGCGAACACCGGGGAGCTGTTTTTT.